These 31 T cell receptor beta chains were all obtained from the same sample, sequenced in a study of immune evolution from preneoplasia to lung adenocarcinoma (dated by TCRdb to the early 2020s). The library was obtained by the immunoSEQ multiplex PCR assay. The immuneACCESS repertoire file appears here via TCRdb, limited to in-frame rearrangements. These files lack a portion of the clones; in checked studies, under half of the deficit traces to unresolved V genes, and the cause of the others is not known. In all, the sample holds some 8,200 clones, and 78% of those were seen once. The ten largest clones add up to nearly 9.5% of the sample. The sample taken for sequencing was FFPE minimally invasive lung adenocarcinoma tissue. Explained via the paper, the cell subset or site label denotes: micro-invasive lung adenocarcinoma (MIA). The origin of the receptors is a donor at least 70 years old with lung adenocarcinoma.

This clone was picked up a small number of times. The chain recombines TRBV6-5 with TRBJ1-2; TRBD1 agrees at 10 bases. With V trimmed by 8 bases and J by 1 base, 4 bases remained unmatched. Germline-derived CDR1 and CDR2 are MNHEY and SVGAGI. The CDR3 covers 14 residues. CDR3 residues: CASGGTGDNYGYTF. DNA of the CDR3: TGTGCCAGCGGGGGGACAGGGGATAACTATGGCTACACCTTC.

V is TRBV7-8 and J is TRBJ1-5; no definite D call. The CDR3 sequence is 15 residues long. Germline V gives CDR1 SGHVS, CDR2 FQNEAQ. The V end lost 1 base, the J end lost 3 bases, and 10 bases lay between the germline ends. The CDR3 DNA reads TGTGCCAGCAGCTTAGACGGATCCCCCAATCAGCCCCAGCATTTT. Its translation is CASSLDGSPNQPQHF. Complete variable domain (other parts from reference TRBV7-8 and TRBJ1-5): GAGVSQSPRYKVAKRGQDVALRCDPISGHVSLFWYQQALGQGPEFLTYFQNEAQLDKSGLPSDRFFAERPEGSVSTLKIQRTQQEDSAVYLCASSLDGSPNQPQHFGDGTRLSIL.

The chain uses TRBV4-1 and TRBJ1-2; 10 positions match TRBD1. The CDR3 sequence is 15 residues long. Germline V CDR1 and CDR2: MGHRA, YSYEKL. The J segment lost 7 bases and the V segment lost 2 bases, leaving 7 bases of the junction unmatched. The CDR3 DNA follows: TGCGCCAGCAGCCAACCGGACAGGGGGTTCCTTGGCTACACCTTC. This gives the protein CASSQPDRGFLGYTF.

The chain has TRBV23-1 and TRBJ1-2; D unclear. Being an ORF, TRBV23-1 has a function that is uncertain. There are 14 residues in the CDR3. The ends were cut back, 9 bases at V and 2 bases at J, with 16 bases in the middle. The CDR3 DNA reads TGCGCCAGTAACCGGGTCAAGGAGAACTATGGCTACACCTTC. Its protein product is CASNRVKENYGYTF.

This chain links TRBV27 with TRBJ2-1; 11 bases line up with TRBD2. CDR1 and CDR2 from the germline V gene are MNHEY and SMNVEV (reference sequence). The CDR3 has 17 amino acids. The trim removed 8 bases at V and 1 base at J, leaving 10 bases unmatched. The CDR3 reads CASGTSGRIVSYNEQFF. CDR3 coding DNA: TGTGCCAGCGGTACTAGCGGGAGAATAGTATCCTACAATGAGCAGTTCTTC.

The CDR3, as DNA: TGTGCCAGCAGTCTTGGGCTAGCGGGCCTAGCCAAAAACATTCAGTACTTC. Protein sequence: CASSLGLAGLAKNIQYF. The genes are TRBV27 and TRBJ2-4; 8 bases align to TRBD2. The germline V gene has CDR1 MNHEY and CDR2 SMNVEV (reference sequence). V shed 5 bases, J shed 0 bases, and the junction held 9 bases outside the gene matches. The CDR3 loop spans 17 amino acids.

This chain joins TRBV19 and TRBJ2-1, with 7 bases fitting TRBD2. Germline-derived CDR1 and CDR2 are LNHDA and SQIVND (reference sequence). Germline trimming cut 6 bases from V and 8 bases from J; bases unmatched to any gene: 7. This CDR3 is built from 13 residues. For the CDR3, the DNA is TGTGCCAGTAGCCAAAGGGAGGGTGATGAGCAGTTCTTC. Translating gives CASSQREGDEQFF. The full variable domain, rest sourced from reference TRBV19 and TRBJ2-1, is DGGITQSPKYLFRKEGQNVTLSCEQNLNHDAMYWYRQDPGQGLRLIYYSQIVNDFQKGDIAEGYSVSREKKESFPLTVTSAQKNPTAFYLCASSQREGDEQFFGPGTRLTVL.

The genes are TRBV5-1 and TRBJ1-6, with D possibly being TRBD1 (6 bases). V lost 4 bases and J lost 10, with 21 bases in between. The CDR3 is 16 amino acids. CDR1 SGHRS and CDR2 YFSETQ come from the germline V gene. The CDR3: CASSPSGNRERSPLHF. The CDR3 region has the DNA TGCGCCAGCAGCCCCTCCGGTAACAGGGAAAGGTCACCCCTCCACTTT.

CDR3 residues: CASSKKGGPKGQAIKF. CDR3 nucleotide sequence: TGTGCCAGCAGCAAAAAAGGGGGGCCTAAAGGACAGGCAATTAAGTTC. This sequence joins TRBV21-1 and TRBJ2-7; the listed D gene, TRBD1, was not tested against the DNA. TRBV21-1 is a recognized pseudogene. The CDR3 length is 16 residues.

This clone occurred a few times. CDR3 in amino acids: CASSLGGLQTAGNTIYF. Here the CDR3 DNA reads TGCGCCAGCAGCTTGGGGGGTCTTCAAACCGCTGGAAACACCATATATTTT. V is TRBV5-1 and J is TRBJ1-3; D call uncertain. Germline CDR1 and CDR2: SGHRS and YFSETQ. The CDR3 consists of 17 residues. Deletions cut 0 bases from V and 2 bases from J, with 15 bases between.

The CDR3 coding sequence is TGTGCCAGCTCACCCCAAGGCCCTGGCCTCTCCTACGAGCAGTACTTC. It encodes CASSPQGPGLSYEQYF. This rearrangement joins TRBV18 to TRBJ2-7; unclear D gene. The length of the CDR3 is 16 residues. Germline CDR1 KGHSH, CDR2 LQKENI. The V end lost 3 bases, the J end lost 0 bases, and 15 bases lay between the germline ends.

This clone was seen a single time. CDR3 nucleotide sequence: TGTGCCAGCAGTGCACTAGCGGGGGAGGGGGAGACCCAGTACTTC. This encodes CASSALAGEGETQYF. This rearrangement joins TRBV6-1 to TRBJ2-5; TRBD2 aligns across 11 bases. Trimming removed 4 bases from V and 5 bases from J; junction bases left unmatched: 6. The CDR3 runs to 15 residues. Germline loops: CDR1 MNHNS, CDR2 SASEGT.

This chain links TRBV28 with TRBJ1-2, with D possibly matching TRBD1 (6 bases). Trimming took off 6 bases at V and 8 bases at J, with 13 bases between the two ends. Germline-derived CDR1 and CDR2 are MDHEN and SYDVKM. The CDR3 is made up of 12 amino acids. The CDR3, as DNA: TGTGCCAGCAGCCTGCGGGGGGGCGGCTACACCTTC. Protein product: CASSLRGGGYTF.

The CDR3 region has the DNA TGCGCCAGCAGCCAAGCGGGACTTGTGGGACAGGGGTACACTGAAGCTTTCTTT. Translation gives CASSQAGLVGQGYTEAFF. The chain recombines TRBV4-1 with TRBJ1-1, with 10 bases lining up with TRBD1. Trimming cost V 1 base and J 3 bases; bases outside gene matches: 11. Germline assignment: CDR1 MGHRA and CDR2 YSYEKL. The CDR3 contains 18 residues.

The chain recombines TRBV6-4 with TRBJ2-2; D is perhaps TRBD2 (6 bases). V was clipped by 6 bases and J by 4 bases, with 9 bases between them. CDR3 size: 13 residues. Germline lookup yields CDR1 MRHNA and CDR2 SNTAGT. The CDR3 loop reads CASRSSGTGELFF. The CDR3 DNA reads TGTGCCAGCAGGAGTAGCGGCACCGGGGAGCTGTTTTTT.

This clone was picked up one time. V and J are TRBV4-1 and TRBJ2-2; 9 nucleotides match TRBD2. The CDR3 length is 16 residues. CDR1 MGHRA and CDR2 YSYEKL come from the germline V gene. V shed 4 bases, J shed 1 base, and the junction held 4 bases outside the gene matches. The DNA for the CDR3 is TGCGCCAGCAGCCGCGAGACTAGCGGGAACACCGGGGAGCTGTTTTTT. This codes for CASSRETSGNTGELFF.

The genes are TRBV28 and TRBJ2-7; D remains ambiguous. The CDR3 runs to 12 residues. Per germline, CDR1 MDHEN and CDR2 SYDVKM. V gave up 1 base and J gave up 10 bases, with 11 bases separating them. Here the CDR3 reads CASSLSPLFQYF. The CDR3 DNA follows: TGTGCCAGCAGTTTATCCCCCTTGTTCCAGTACTTC.

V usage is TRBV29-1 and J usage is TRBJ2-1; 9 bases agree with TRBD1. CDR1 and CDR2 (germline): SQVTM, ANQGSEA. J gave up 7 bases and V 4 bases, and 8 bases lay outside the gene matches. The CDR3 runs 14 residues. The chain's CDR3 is CSVGGGTGRNEQFF. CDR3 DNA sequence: TGCAGCGTTGGGGGCGGGACAGGGCGGAATGAGCAGTTCTTC.

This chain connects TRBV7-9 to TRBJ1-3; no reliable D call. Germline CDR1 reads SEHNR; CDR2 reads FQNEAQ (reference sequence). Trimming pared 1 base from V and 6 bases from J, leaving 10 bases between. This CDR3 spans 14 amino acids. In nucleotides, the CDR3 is TGTGCCAGCAGCTTAGAAGGCAACGTAAACACCATATATTTT. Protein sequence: CASSLEGNVNTIYF.

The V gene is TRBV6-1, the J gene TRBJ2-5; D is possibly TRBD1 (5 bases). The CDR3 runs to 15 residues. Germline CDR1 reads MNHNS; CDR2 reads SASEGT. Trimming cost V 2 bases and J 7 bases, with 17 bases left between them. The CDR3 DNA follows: TGTGCCAGCAGTGAAAACACAGGCGGTGTGGGGACCCAGTACTTC. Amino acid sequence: CASSENTGGVGTQYF.

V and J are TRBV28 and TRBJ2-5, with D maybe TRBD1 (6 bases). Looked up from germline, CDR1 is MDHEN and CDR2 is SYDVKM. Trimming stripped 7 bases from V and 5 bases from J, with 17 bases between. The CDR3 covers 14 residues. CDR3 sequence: CASNLQGAWETQYF. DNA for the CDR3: TGTGCCAGCAACCTACAGGGAGCTTGGGAGACCCAGTACTTC. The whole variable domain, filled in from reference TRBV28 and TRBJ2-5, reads DVKVTQSSRYLVKRTGEKVFLECVQDMDHENMFWYRQDPGLGLRLIYFSYDVKMKEKGDIPEGYSVSREKKERFSLILESASTNQTSMYLCASNLQGAWETQYFGPGTRLLVL.

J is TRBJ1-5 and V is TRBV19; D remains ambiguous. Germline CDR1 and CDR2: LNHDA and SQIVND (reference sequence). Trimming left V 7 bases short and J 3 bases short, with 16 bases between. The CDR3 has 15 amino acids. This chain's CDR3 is CASKRGTESNQPQHF. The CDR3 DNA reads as TGTGCCAGTAAACGGGGTACAGAGTCCAATCAGCCCCAGCATTTT.

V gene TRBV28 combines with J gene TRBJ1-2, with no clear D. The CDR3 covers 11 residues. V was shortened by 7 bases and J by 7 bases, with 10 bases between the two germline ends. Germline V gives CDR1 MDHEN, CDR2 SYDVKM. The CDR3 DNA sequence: TGTGCCAGCAAACCCCAATCTGGCTACACCTTC. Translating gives CASKPQSGYTF.

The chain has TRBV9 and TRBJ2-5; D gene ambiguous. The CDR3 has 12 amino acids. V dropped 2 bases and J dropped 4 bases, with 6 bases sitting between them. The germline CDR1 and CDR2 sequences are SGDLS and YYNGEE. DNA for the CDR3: TGTGCCAGCAGCGTTACCGGAGAGACCCAGTACTTC. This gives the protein CASSVTGETQYF.

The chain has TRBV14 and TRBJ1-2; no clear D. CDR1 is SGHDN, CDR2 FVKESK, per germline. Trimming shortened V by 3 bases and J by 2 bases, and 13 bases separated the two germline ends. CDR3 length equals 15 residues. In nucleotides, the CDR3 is TGTGCCAGCAGCCAGTTAACCGACAAAAACTATGGCTACACCTTC. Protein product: CASSQLTDKNYGYTF.

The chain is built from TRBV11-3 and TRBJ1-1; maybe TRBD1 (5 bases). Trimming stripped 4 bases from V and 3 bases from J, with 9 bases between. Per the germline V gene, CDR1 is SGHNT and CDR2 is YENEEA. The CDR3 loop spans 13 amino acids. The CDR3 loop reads CASSSQGDTEAFF. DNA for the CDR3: TGTGCCAGCAGCTCCCAGGGAGACACTGAAGCTTTCTTT.

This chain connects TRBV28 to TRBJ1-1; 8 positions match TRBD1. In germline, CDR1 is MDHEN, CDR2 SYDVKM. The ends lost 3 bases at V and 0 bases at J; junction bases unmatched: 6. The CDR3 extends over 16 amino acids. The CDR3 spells CASSLGTGYLNTEAFF. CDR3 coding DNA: TGTGCCAGCAGTTTGGGGACAGGCTACTTGAACACTGAAGCTTTCTTT.

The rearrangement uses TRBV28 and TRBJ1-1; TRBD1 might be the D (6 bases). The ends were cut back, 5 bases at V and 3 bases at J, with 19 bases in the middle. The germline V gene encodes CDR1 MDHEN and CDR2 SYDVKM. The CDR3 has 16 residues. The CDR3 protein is CASSQDGGLYDTEAFF. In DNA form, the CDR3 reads TGTGCCAGCAGTCAGGACGGGGGGCTTTATGACACTGAAGCTTTCTTT.

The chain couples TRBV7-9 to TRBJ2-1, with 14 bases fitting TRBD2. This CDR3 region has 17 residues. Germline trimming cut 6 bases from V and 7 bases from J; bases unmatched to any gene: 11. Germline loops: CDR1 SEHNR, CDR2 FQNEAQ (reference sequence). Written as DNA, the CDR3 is TGTGCCAGCAGTCCCCGACTAGCGGGAGGGCCGGCAAATGAGCAGTTCTTC. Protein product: CASSPRLAGGPANEQFF.

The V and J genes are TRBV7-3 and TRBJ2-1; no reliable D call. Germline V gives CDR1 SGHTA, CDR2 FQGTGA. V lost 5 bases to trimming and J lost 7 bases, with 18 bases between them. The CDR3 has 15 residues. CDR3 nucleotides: TGTGCCAGCAGCCCCTATGCGGCTATTCGTAATGAGCAGTTCTTC. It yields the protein CASSPYAAIRNEQFF.

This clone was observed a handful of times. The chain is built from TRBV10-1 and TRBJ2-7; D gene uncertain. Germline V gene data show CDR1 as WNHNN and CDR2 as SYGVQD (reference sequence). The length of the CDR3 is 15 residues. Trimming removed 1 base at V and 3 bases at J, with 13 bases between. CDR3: CASSEFNPTFYEQYF. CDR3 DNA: TGCGCCAGCAGTGAGTTTAATCCTACCTTCTACGAGCAGTACTTC.